Listed below are T cell receptor beta chains from one sample, sequenced in a study of T cell changes during pregnancy in multiple sclerosis. Profiling relied on immunoSEQ multiplex PCR, and the TCRdb table lists in-frame clones only, not all of them. Here the sample spans around 61,000 clones, about 87% being singletons. The source material was peripheral blood from another person, used as feeder cells. Every receptor here comes from a human donor whose cells served as feeder cells for cultures in a pregnancy study. CDR3s include the opening cysteine and the closing phenylalanine or tryptophan. Each record gives: V gene, clone size, D gene, J gene, CDR3 protein, CDR3 DNA. The D gene is left open where the match is weak. A row's size may be missing; if present it is once, few, many or a size class.

v_call: TRBV7-9
clone_size: .
d_call: .
j_call: TRBJ1-3
cdr3_aa: CASSPGVAGNTIYF
cdr3_nt: TGTGCCAGCAGTCCAGGGGTGGCTGGAAACACCATATATTTT

v_call: TRBV4-1
clone_size: .
d_call: .
j_call: TRBJ1-1
cdr3_aa: CASSRRVGQTEAFF
cdr3_nt: TGCGCCAGCAGCCGGAGAGTGGGGCAGACTGAAGCTTTCTTT

v_call: TRBV7-2
clone_size: few
d_call: .
j_call: TRBJ1-6
cdr3_aa: CASSLINQFYSPLHF
cdr3_nt: TGTGCCAGCAGCTTAATAAACCAGTTCTATTCACCCCTCCACTTT

v_call: TRBV5-4
clone_size: .
d_call: .
j_call: TRBJ2-7
cdr3_aa: CASSTTGLLYEQYF
cdr3_nt: TGTGCCAGCAGCACAACAGGGCTTCTCTACGAGCAGTACTTC

v_call: TRBV5-8
clone_size: .
d_call: TRBD1
j_call: TRBJ2-4
cdr3_aa: CASSRTGLAKNIQYF
cdr3_nt: TGTGCCAGCAGCCGGACAGGGCTAGCCAAAAACATTCAGTACTTC

v_call: TRBV7-9
clone_size: .
d_call: .
j_call: TRBJ1-1
cdr3_aa: CASSLPNLNTEAFF
cdr3_nt: TGTGCCAGCAGCTTACCTAATCTAAACACTGAAGCTTTCTTT

v_call: TRBV19
clone_size: .
d_call: TRBD1
j_call: TRBJ1-5
cdr3_aa: CASTGAGQHEDQPQHF
cdr3_nt: TGTGCCAGTACCGGCGCGGGACAGCATGAGGATCAGCCCCAGCATTTT

v_call: TRBV6-5
clone_size: .
d_call: TRBD1
j_call: TRBJ1-4
cdr3_aa: CASSYSGTENEKLFF
cdr3_nt: TGTGCCAGCAGTTACTCCGGGACAGAGAATGAAAAACTGTTTTTT

v_call: TRBV6-1
clone_size: .
d_call: TRBD2
j_call: TRBJ2-3
cdr3_aa: CASSEIFAGLASTDTQYF
cdr3_nt: TGTGCCAGCAGTGAAATTTTCGCGGGACTAGCGAGCACAGATACGCAGTATTTT

v_call: TRBV27
clone_size: .
d_call: TRBD1
j_call: TRBJ1-1
cdr3_aa: CASSSDRGQSAFF
cdr3_nt: TGTGCCAGCAGTAGCGACAGGGGGCAATCGGCTTTCTTT

v_call: TRBV28
clone_size: .
d_call: .
j_call: TRBJ1-6
cdr3_aa: CASRPQLSYSPLHF
cdr3_nt: TGTGCCAGCAGGCCCCAACTGAGCTACTCACCCCTCCACTTT

v_call: TRBV4-3
clone_size: .
d_call: TRBD2
j_call: TRBJ2-4
cdr3_aa: CASSQEKGLAGGRRGIQYF
cdr3_nt: TGCGCCAGCAGCCAAGAGAAAGGACTAGCGGGGGGGCGTCGCGGCATTCAGTACTTC

v_call: TRBV12-5
clone_size: .
d_call: .
j_call: TRBJ2-1
cdr3_aa: CASGLVRVDSRAYNEQFF
cdr3_nt: TGTGCTAGTGGTTTGGTACGGGTTGACTCGAGAGCCTACAATGAGCAGTTCTTC

v_call: TRBV30
clone_size: once
d_call: TRBD2
j_call: TRBJ2-2
cdr3_aa: CAWTSGSFSTGELFF
cdr3_nt: TGTGCCTGGACTAGCGGGAGTTTCAGCACCGGGGAGCTGTTTTTT

v_call: TRBV29-1
clone_size: .
d_call: TRBD1
j_call: TRBJ1-2
cdr3_aa: CSVGDQGEETF
cdr3_nt: TGCAGCGTGGGGGACCAGGGGGAGGAAACCTTC

v_call: TRBV28
clone_size: .
d_call: TRBD1
j_call: TRBJ2-1
cdr3_aa: CASSPVTGGSYNEQFF
cdr3_nt: TGTGCCAGCAGTCCCGTCACAGGGGGCTCCTACAATGAGCAGTTCTTC

v_call: TRBV12-5
clone_size: few
d_call: TRBD1
j_call: TRBJ2-5
cdr3_aa: CASRSDRGFQETQYF
cdr3_nt: TGTGCTAGTCGGAGTGACAGGGGGTTCCAAGAGACCCAGTACTTC

v_call: TRBV7-2
clone_size: .
d_call: .
j_call: TRBJ2-1
cdr3_aa: CASSLWGGEQFF
cdr3_nt: TGTGCCAGCAGCTTATGGGGCGGTGAGCAGTTCTTC

v_call: TRBV7-2
clone_size: .
d_call: .
j_call: TRBJ1-1
cdr3_aa: CASNLLQNTEAFF
cdr3_nt: TGTGCCAGCAACCTTTTACAAAACACTGAAGCTTTCTTT

v_call: TRBV27
clone_size: .
d_call: .
j_call: TRBJ2-7
cdr3_aa: CASSRPGANFYEQYF
cdr3_nt: TGTGCCAGCAGTCGCCCCGGGGCCAACTTCTACGAGCAGTACTTC

v_call: TRBV19
clone_size: .
d_call: .
j_call: TRBJ2-2
cdr3_aa: CASTTYGLGTRYTGELFF
cdr3_nt: TGTGCCAGTACCACATATGGGCTCGGGACACGATACACCGGGGAGCTGTTTTTT

v_call: TRBV5-8
clone_size: .
d_call: .
j_call: TRBJ1-1
cdr3_aa: CASSPDREVNTEAFF
cdr3_nt: TGTGCCAGCAGCCCTGACCGGGAGGTCAACACTGAAGCTTTCTTT

v_call: TRBV29-1
clone_size: few
d_call: TRBD1
j_call: TRBJ1-1
cdr3_aa: CSVAGQGGTEAFF
cdr3_nt: TGCAGCGTGGCAGGACAGGGCGGCACTGAAGCTTTCTTT

v_call: TRBV5-4
clone_size: few
d_call: .
j_call: TRBJ1-1
cdr3_aa: CASSSWTNTEAFF
cdr3_nt: TGTGCCAGCAGCTCCTGGACGAACACTGAAGCTTTCTTT

v_call: TRBV6-4
clone_size: .
d_call: .
j_call: TRBJ2-1
cdr3_aa: CASSNGSFFEQFF
cdr3_nt: TGTGCCAGCAGTAACGGGAGTTTCTTTGAGCAGTTCTTC

v_call: TRBV30
clone_size: .
d_call: TRBD2
j_call: TRBJ2-7
cdr3_aa: CAWSVLGGTEQYF
cdr3_nt: TGTGCCTGGAGTGTATTGGGGGGGACCGAGCAGTACTTC

v_call: TRBV29-1
clone_size: .
d_call: TRBD2
j_call: TRBJ2-3
cdr3_aa: CSVEDRLAGSTDTQYF
cdr3_nt: TGCAGCGTTGAAGATCGCCTAGCGGGGAGCACAGATACGCAGTATTTT

v_call: TRBV5-8
clone_size: .
d_call: .
j_call: TRBJ1-6
cdr3_aa: CASSLVLGPGASPLHF
cdr3_nt: TGTGCCAGCAGCTTGGTCCTCGGACCAGGGGCTTCACCCCTCCACTTT

v_call: TRBV9
clone_size: once
d_call: TRBD1
j_call: TRBJ1-4
cdr3_aa: CASSSRDRGNEKLFF
cdr3_nt: TGTGCCAGCAGCTCACGGGACAGGGGGAATGAAAAACTGTTTTTT

v_call: TRBV7-9
clone_size: .
d_call: .
j_call: TRBJ1-4
cdr3_aa: CASSPGLANEKLFF
cdr3_nt: TGTGCCAGCTCCCCGGGGCTGGCTAATGAAAAACTGTTTTTT

v_call: TRBV5-1
clone_size: .
d_call: TRBD2
j_call: TRBJ2-5
cdr3_aa: CASSPGLVPETQYF
cdr3_nt: TGCGCCAGCAGCCCCGGACTAGTCCCAGAGACCCAGTACTTC

v_call: TRBV4-3
clone_size: .
d_call: .
j_call: TRBJ1-1
cdr3_aa: CASSQAGLGYTEAFF
cdr3_nt: TGCGCCAGCAGCCAGGCAGGGTTGGGGTACACTGAAGCTTTCTTT

v_call: TRBV9
clone_size: .
d_call: .
j_call: TRBJ1-2
cdr3_aa: CASSVGVQNYGYTF
cdr3_nt: TGTGCCAGCAGCGTAGGAGTACAGAACTATGGCTACACCTTC

v_call: TRBV6-1
clone_size: .
d_call: .
j_call: TRBJ1-5
cdr3_aa: CASSVFSNQPQHF
cdr3_nt: TGTGCCAGCAGTGTATTCAGCAATCAGCCCCAGCATTTT

v_call: TRBV28
clone_size: .
d_call: TRBD1
j_call: TRBJ2-1
cdr3_aa: CASSPTPSGGTNEQFF
cdr3_nt: TGTGCCAGCAGCCCTACCCCCTCAGGGGGTACCAATGAGCAGTTCTTC

v_call: TRBV4-3
clone_size: .
d_call: .
j_call: TRBJ2-7
cdr3_aa: CASSQDLGGYEQYF
cdr3_nt: TGCGCCAGCAGCCAAGATCTGGGCGGCTACGAGCAGTACTTC

v_call: TRBV27
clone_size: few
d_call: .
j_call: TRBJ1-1
cdr3_aa: CASSPAPGEGTEAFF
cdr3_nt: TGTGCCAGCAGTCCCGCCCCCGGAGAGGGCACTGAAGCTTTCTTT

v_call: TRBV7-2
clone_size: .
d_call: TRBD2
j_call: TRBJ2-5
cdr3_aa: CASSLTSGQETQYF
cdr3_nt: TGTGCCAGCAGCTTAACTAGCGGACAAGAGACCCAGTACTTC

v_call: TRBV5-6
clone_size: .
d_call: .
j_call: TRBJ1-5
cdr3_aa: CASSRRTPGTQHF
cdr3_nt: TGTGCCAGCAGCCGTAGGACACCAGGGACCCAGCATTTT

v_call: TRBV7-2
clone_size: once
d_call: .
j_call: TRBJ2-5
cdr3_aa: CASSPRSTTQETQYF
cdr3_nt: TGTGCCAGCAGCCCTAGGTCGACTACGCAAGAGACCCAGTACTTC